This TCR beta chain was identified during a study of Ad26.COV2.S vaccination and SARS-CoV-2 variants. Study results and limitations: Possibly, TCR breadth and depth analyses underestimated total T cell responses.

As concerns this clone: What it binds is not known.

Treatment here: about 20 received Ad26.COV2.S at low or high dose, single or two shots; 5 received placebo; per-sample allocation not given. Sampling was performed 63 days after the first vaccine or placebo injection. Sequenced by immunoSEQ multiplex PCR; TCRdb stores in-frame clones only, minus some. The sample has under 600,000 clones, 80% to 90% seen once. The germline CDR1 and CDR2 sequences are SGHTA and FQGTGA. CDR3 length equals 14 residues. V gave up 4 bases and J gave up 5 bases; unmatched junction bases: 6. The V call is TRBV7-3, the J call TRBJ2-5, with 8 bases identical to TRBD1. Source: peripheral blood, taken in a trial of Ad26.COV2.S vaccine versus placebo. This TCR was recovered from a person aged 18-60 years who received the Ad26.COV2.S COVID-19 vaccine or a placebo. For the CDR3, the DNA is TGTGCCAGCAGCTCGACAGGGGCAGGGGAGACCCAGTACTTC. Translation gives CASSSTGAGETQYF.